This T cell receptor (beta chain) was captured in a study of shared clonotypes between healthy human individuals. Looking at the study overall: The study enrolled two women and three men aged 18 to 49.

Study findings and constraints: Generation probabilities of non-shared clonotypes were lower (relative to those shared by all four donors).

In germline, CDR1 is MNHNY, CDR2 SVGAGI (reference sequence). CDR3 size: 16 residues. J lost 4 bases, V lost 0 bases, and 5 bases had no gene match. The donor population consisted of healthy HIV-negative adults with no recent acute infections or vaccinations. Only one count was recorded for this clone. Its matching antigen is unknown. Assay: immunoSEQ multiplex PCR; the TCRdb copy retains only in-frame clones and omits some. Counted here are more than 2 million clones, approximately 95% occurring once; the ten biggest clones make up approximately 0.13%. This TCR was recovered from a man aged 18 to 30 in good health. Sequenced: naive CD4+ T cells sorted from blood. Subset indicated: CD45RA+ positively selected. The chain uses TRBV6-6 and TRBJ2-5, with 10 bases matching TRBD2. The CDR3 loop reads CASSYSSGRALETQYF. The CDR3 coding sequence is TGTGCCAGCAGTTACTCAAGCGGGAGGGCTTTAGAGACCCAGTACTTC.